The 11 T cell receptor beta chains presented below share a single source sample, sequenced in a study of blood T cell repertoires in COVID-19. Sequenced by immunoSEQ multiplex PCR; TCRdb stores in-frame clones only, minus some. This table holds about 230,000 clones, more than 70% found once. The sample consisted of peripheral blood. Every receptor here comes from a man aged 40-55 years with active or convalescent COVID-19.

This chain links TRBV18 with TRBJ2-7, with 7 nucleotides matching TRBD1. CDR3 length: 14 residues. CDR1 KGHSH and CDR2 LQKENI come from the germline V gene. The junction had 9 bases not matched to a gene; V was cut back by 5 bases and J by 5 bases. DNA for the CDR3: TGTGCCAGCTCAGATCAGGGGGTTATTGACGAGCAGTACTTC. Its protein is CASSDQGVIDEQYF.

Comment on this clone: At one of its ends the junction is not consistent with the germline gene, which may arise from a read error. The chain recombines TRBV6-2 or TRBV6-3 with TRBJ1-1; D is possibly TRBD1 (6 bases). Germline CDR1 reads MNHEY; CDR2 reads SVGEGT. The CDR3 runs 14 residues. CDR3 amino acids: CAGSWAGANTEAFF. The CDR3, as DNA: TGTGCCGGCAGCTGGGCGGGGGCGAACACTGAAGCTTTCTTT.

This chain links TRBV24-1 with TRBJ1-6; 11 bases line up with TRBD1. CDR1 is KGHDR and CDR2 is SFDVKD in the germline V gene. This CDR3 is 16 amino acids long. Unmatched junction bases numbered 4, after V lost 2 bases and J lost 8 bases. The CDR3 coding sequence is TGTGCCACCAGTGATTGGACAGGGGGCCAGGATTCACCCCTCCACTTT. Amino acid sequence: CATSDWTGGQDSPLHF.

The V gene is TRBV6-5, the J gene TRBJ2-5; TRBD1 is a possible D gene (5 bases). The CDR3 spans 14 residues. Germline CDR1 MNHEY, CDR2 SVGAGI. Trimming removed 6 bases from V and 5 bases from J, with 16 bases in between. As DNA, the CDR3 is TGTGCCAGCAGCCGACAGTCCCTCGGGGAGACCCAGTACTTC. Translation: CASSRQSLGETQYF.

The chain recombines TRBV6-5 with TRBJ2-5; 8 nucleotides match TRBD2. The CDR3 contains 14 residues. Germline V gene data show CDR1 as MNHEY and CDR2 as SVGAGI. V lost 8 bases, J lost 9 bases, and 14 bases stayed unmatched. In DNA, the CDR3 is TGTGCCAGCGGGCCTAGCGGCTCCGGGGGGGCCCAGTACTTC. It translates to CASGPSGSGGAQYF.

The V and J genes are TRBV6-1 and TRBJ2-1, with a tentative D call TRBD2 (6 bases). Trimming removed 2 bases from V and 6 bases from J, with 8 bases in between. Looked up from germline, CDR1 is MNHNS and CDR2 is SASEGT. The CDR3 has 13 amino acids. The CDR3 loop is CASSEFSGNEQFF. The CDR3 DNA reads TGTGCCAGCAGTGAATTTAGCGGCAATGAGCAGTTCTTC.

The rearrangement uses TRBV24-1 and TRBJ1-6; possible D gene TRBD1, 5 bases. The V and J ends lost 4 bases and 4 bases respectively, with 7 bases between them. The length of the CDR3 is 14 residues. The V gene's germline CDR1 is KGHDR and CDR2 SFDVKD. The CDR3 spells CATSEAGYNSPLHF. CDR3 DNA sequence: TGTGCCACCAGTGAGGCAGGGTATAATTCACCCCTCCACTTT.

The chain links TRBV29-1 to TRBJ1-2; D remains unclear. This CDR3 has 12 amino acids. Trimming shortened V by 6 bases and J by 6 bases, and 14 bases separated the two germline ends. Germline V gene sequence: CDR1 SQVTM, CDR2 ANQGSEA. CDR3 DNA sequence: TGCAGCGTCCAGACATTCGATAATGGCTACACCTTC. As protein: CSVQTFDNGYTF.

The chain combines TRBV25-1 with TRBJ2-1, with 7 bases identical to TRBD1. V lost 7 bases to trimming and J lost 2 bases; unmatched junction nucleotides: 8. Germline V lookup: CDR1 MGHDK, CDR2 SYGVNS. CDR3 length: 15 residues. The CDR3 DNA reads as TGTGCCAGCACCCGGACAGGAAGTCCCTACAATGAGCAGTTCTTC. This translates into CASTRTGSPYNEQFF.

The rearrangement links TRBV5-4 to TRBJ2-5; tentative D call: TRBD1 (6 bases). This CDR3 has 14 amino acids. CDR1 SGHNT and CDR2 YYREEE come from the germline V gene (reference sequence). With 4 bases removed from V and 0 bases from J, the gap between germline ends came to 10 bases. The CDR3 reads CASSPGTNQETQYF. DNA for the CDR3: TGTGCCAGCAGCCCTGGGACAAACCAAGAGACCCAGTACTTC. Variable domain in full (rest from reference TRBV5-4 and TRBJ2-5): ETGVTQSPTHLIKTRGQQVTLRCSSQSGHNTVSWYQQALGQGPQFIFQYYREEENGRGNFPPRFSGLQFPNYSSELNVNALELDDSALYLCASSPGTNQETQYFGPGTRLLVL.

The chain links TRBV7-8 to TRBJ1-2, with a possible D match to TRBD1 (5 bases). CDR1 and CDR2 from the germline V gene are SGHVS and FQNEAQ. Trimming removed 5 bases from V and 1 base from J, with 14 bases in between. This CDR3 has 15 residues. The CDR3, as DNA: TGTGCCAGCAGCCCGGGCGGGGCAAATAACTATGGCTACACCTTC. Translation gives CASSPGGANNYGYTF.